This T cell receptor (beta chain) originates from a study of shared clonotypes between healthy human individuals. This clone was seen a few times. Sequenced by immunoSEQ multiplex PCR; TCRdb stores in-frame clones only, minus some. Of over 700,000 clones in the sample, approximately 77% were seen once. Trimming at V came to 6 bases and at J to 2 bases, leaving 6 bases not matched to a gene. From germline, CDR1 is LNHDA and CDR2 SQIVND (reference sequence). The CDR3 is made up of 16 amino acids. The receptor was isolated from a woman under 40 in good health. The rearrangement links TRBV19 to TRBJ1-4, with 10 bases that match TRBD1. Material for sequencing was memory CD4+ T cells sorted from blood. Subset described: CD45RA-negative fraction. The CDR3 protein is CASSTDRGRTNEKLFF. Here the CDR3 DNA reads TGTGCCAGTAGCACGGACAGGGGGAGGACTAATGAAAAACTGTTTTTT.